The clone carrying this T cell receptor (beta chain) was observed many times. The target antigen is unknown. This specimen belongs to a study of identical twins. Study findings and constraints: Insertions were fewer in abundant cord blood beta clonotypes, whereas memory repertoires showed none of this pattern.

The germline CDR1 and CDR2 sequences are SGHNT and YYREEE (reference sequence). Deletions cut 1 base from V and 1 base from J, with 11 bases between. The CDR3 totals 16 residues. MiXCR, applied by TCRdb to the 5' RACE reads, yields one record per CDR3 protein. Altogether under 450,000 distinct CDR3 sequences are present, about 18% being singletons, with the ten largest covering 12%. This clonotype originated in a man aged 50-59 years in good health. The sequenced sample consisted of naive T cells sorted from blood. This chain uses TRBV5-4 with TRBJ2-2; D is perhaps TRBD1 (6 bases). CDR3 residues: CASSLWMGQNTGELFF. The DNA for the CDR3 is TGTGCCAGCAGCTTGTGGATGGGACAGAACACCGGGGAGCTGTTTTTT.